One and the same sample provided the 13 T cell receptor beta chains below, sequenced in a study of graft-versus-host responses after intestinal transplantation. The data were produced by immunoSEQ multiplex PCR, yet TCRdb's version contains in-frame clones alone and is incomplete. The sample lists 11,000 to 15,000 clones; 35% to 40% were seen once. Responders that carried the CFSE label, roughly 200,000 of them, were plated with roughly 200,000 irradiated, violet-dye-labeled stimulator cells. This material consisted of alloreactive CD8+ T cells from a mixed lymphocyte reaction culture, taken before intestinal transplant. Subset noted: CFSE-low proliferating T cells sorted from roughly six-day pre-transplant mixed lymphocyte reaction (GvH or HvG direction). These receptors were obtained from a human patient who received an intestinal transplant.

The gene calls are TRBV27 and TRBJ2-7; TRBD2 aligns across 9 bases. J lost 4 bases, V lost 3 bases, and 4 bases had no gene match. CDR1 is MNHEY and CDR2 is SMNVEV in the germline V gene (reference sequence). The length of the CDR3 is 14 residues. The CDR3 spells CASSFSSGAYEQYF. The CDR3 nucleotides are TGTGCCAGCAGTTTTTCTAGCGGGGCATACGAGCAGTACTTC.

The chain uses TRBV30 and TRBJ2-1, with a tentative D call TRBD2 (6 bases). CDR1 GTSNPN and CDR2 SVGIG come from the germline V gene (reference sequence). The V and J ends lost 2 bases and 4 bases respectively, with 9 bases between them. The CDR3 has 13 residues. CDR3 DNA: TGTGCCTGGAGTCAGGGACTGTACAATGAGCAGTTCTTC. It translates to CAWSQGLYNEQFF.

This clone is categorized as medium-sized. This chain joins TRBV7-8 and TRBJ2-7, with no clear D. Germline assignment: CDR1 SGHVS and CDR2 FQNEAQ. CDR3 length equals 15 residues. Trimming removed 0 bases from V and 3 bases from J, with 12 bases in between. In DNA form, the CDR3 reads TGTGCCAGCAGCTTAGCGGTTGCCAGTTACTACGAGCAGTACTTC. This encodes CASSLAVASYYEQYF.

The chain has TRBV6-6 and TRBJ2-7, with 11 nucleotides matching TRBD2. Per the germline V gene, CDR1 is MNHNY and CDR2 is SVGAGI (reference sequence). The CDR3 covers 15 residues. Trimming removed 5 bases from V and 2 bases from J; junction bases left unmatched: 5. CDR3 DNA: TGTGCCAGCAGTGGACTAGCGGGTTCTACCTACGAGCAGTACTTC. Its translation is CASSGLAGSTYEQYF.

This clone came up a few times. This chain joins TRBV27 and TRBJ1-2; D is unresolved. Germline values: CDR1 MNHEY, CDR2 SMNVEV (reference sequence). This CDR3 comprises 14 residues. V was trimmed by 7 bases and J by 2 bases, leaving 14 bases between them. CDR3 bases: TGTGCCAGCACATCCTCGACGGGGAACTATGGCTACACCTTC. This sequence encodes CASTSSTGNYGYTF.

J is TRBJ2-6 and V is TRBV27; 10 bases agree with TRBD1. CDR1 is MNHEY and CDR2 is SMNVEV in the germline V gene (reference sequence). This CDR3 is 16 amino acids long. CDR3 protein: CGRGQGNYAGANVLTF. As DNA, the CDR3 is TGTGGGAGGGGACAGGGGAATTACGCTGGGGCCAACGTCCTGACTTTC.

This clone was observed a handful of times. The gene calls are TRBV7-9 and TRBJ2-7, with a possible D match to TRBD2 (7 bases). The CDR3 length is 16 residues. Per germline, CDR1 SEHNR and CDR2 FQNEAQ (reference sequence). V lost 5 bases and J lost 1, with 18 bases in between. CDR3 DNA sequence: TGTGCCAGCAGCCTGTGGGGAGGGGACAAATCCTACGAGCAGTACTTC. Translating gives CASSLWGGDKSYEQYF.

The rearrangement uses TRBV29-1 and TRBJ2-2; possible D gene TRBD1, 5 bases. CDR3 length: 13 amino acids. Between the trimmed V and J ends, which lost 5 bases and 1 base, there was a span of 8 bases. Germline V gives CDR1 SQVTM, CDR2 ANQGSEA. The CDR3 DNA sequence: TGCAGCGTTCTCAGGGAGAACACCGGGGAGCTGTTTTTT. Amino acids: CSVLRENTGELFF.

This chain links TRBV5-5 with TRBJ2-7, with 10 bases fitting TRBD2. The trim removed 1 base at V and 3 bases at J, leaving 10 bases unmatched. CDR1 is SGHKS, CDR2 YYEKEE, per germline (reference sequence). CDR3 length: 17 amino acids. The CDR3: CASSLLRASGGIYEQYF. CDR3 DNA sequence: TGTGCCAGCAGCTTGTTAAGGGCTAGCGGGGGAATCTACGAGCAGTACTTC.

The chain links TRBV4-3 to TRBJ2-2; D is unclear. Germline assignment: CDR1 LGHNA and CDR2 YSLEER. Deletions cut 0 bases from V and 8 bases from J, with 10 bases between. This CDR3 has 14 amino acids. This CDR3 reads CASSQDRGEGELFF. CDR3 DNA: TGCGCCAGCAGCCAAGATCGAGGCGAGGGGGAGCTGTTTTTT.

The V and J genes are TRBV9 and TRBJ1-2; 11 positions agree with TRBD1. Losses at the gene ends were 0 bases for V and 4 bases for J; bases not matched to a gene: 5. Germline V lookup: CDR1 SGDLS, CDR2 YYNGEE. This CDR3 spans 16 amino acids. CDR3 DNA: TGTGCCAGCAGCGTAGGGACAGGGGGCTTAAGCTATGGCTACACCTTC. It yields the protein CASSVGTGGLSYGYTF. The variable domain in full, with the rest retrieved from reference TRBV9 and TRBJ1-2, is DSGVTQTPKHLITATGQRVTLRCSPRSGDLSVYWYQQSLDQGLQFLIQYYNGEERAKGNILERFSAQQFPDLHSELNLSSLELGDSALYFCASSVGTGGLSYGYTFGSGTRLTVV.

This chain connects TRBV9 to TRBJ2-7, with 8 bases fitting TRBD2. V gave up 4 bases and J gave up 6 bases; unmatched junction bases: 12. The germline CDR1 and CDR2 sequences are SGDLS and YYNGEE. CDR3 length: 15 residues. CDR3 residues: CASSRGGSSYSEQYF. Here the CDR3 DNA reads TGTGCCAGCAGCCGGGGGGGGAGTTCCTACAGCGAGCAGTACTTC.

This clone has more than one count but fewer than ten. The sample contains more than one DNA sequence encoding this CDR3. The chain has TRBV5-1 and TRBJ2-7; 8 bases line up with TRBD2. The germline V gene encodes CDR1 SGHRS and CDR2 YFSETQ. V lost 0 bases to trimming and J lost 1 base; unmatched junction nucleotides: 3. The CDR3 is 15 residues long. CDR3 bases: TGCGCCAGCAGCTTGGCCGGGGGGGGATCCTACGAGCAGTACTTC. It is translated as CASSLAGGGSYEQYF.